Shown below are 18 T cell receptor beta chains from a single sample sequenced in a study of cytomegalovirus exposure and HLA in healthy donors. The PCR contained 60 Vbeta and 13 Jbeta primers. The repertoire was sequenced with immunoSEQ multiplex PCR; TCRdb's copy has only in-frame clones and lacks some. This repertoire shows around 130,000 clones, around four fifths found once; its top ten account for over 1%. The specimen was PBMCs. The receptors shown here come from a boy aged 5-17 years in good health and CMV-seronegative.

The rearrangement joins TRBV11-3 to TRBJ2-5; 12 bases fit TRBD2. There are 17 residues in the CDR3. The germline V gene encodes CDR1 SGHNT and CDR2 YENEEA. V gave up 4 bases and J gave up 5 bases; unmatched junction bases: 11. CDR3 loop: CASSSSRTSGTAETQYF. The CDR3 nucleotides are TGTGCCAGCAGCTCCTCCCGGACTAGCGGGACGGCGGAGACCCAGTACTTC.

This rearrangement joins TRBV13 to TRBJ2-5, with TRBD2 identical over 15 bases. This CDR3 is 18 amino acids long. Germline CDR1 is PRHDT and CDR2 is FYEKMQ (reference sequence). V shed 5 bases and J 1 base; nucleotides not matched to a gene: 8. CDR3 nucleotides: TGTGCCAGCAGCCTCACCGGGACTAGCGGGAGGTTCCAAGAGACCCAGTACTTC. Translated: CASSLTGTSGRFQETQYF. Supplemented by reference TRBV13 and TRBJ2-5, the full variable domain reads AAGVIQSPRHLIKEKRETATLKCYPIPRHDTVYWYQQGPGQDPQFLISFYEKMQSDKGSIPDRFSAQQFSDYHSELNMSSLELGDSALYFCASSLTGTSGRFQETQYFGPGTRLLVL.

The J gene is TRBJ2-1, the V gene TRBV7-9; TRBD2 aligns across 15 bases. V shed 5 bases and J 8 bases; nucleotides not matched to a gene: 10. This CDR3 contains 17 residues. Per germline, CDR1 SEHNR and CDR2 FQNEAQ (reference sequence). CDR3 region: CASSPRTSGRAGDEQFF. CDR3 DNA: TGTGCCAGCAGCCCACGGACTAGCGGGAGGGCCGGCGATGAGCAGTTCTTC.

This clone was seen more than once but under ten times. This rearrangement joins TRBV5-4 to TRBJ1-1, with a weak D call TRBD1 (5 bases). Germline V gene sequence: CDR1 SGHNT, CDR2 YYREEE (reference sequence). V gave up 3 bases and J gave up 4 bases, with 10 bases separating them. The CDR3 sequence is 13 residues long. The DNA of the CDR3 is TGTGCCAGCAGCTCAGGGTTGGGCACTGAAGCTTTCTTT. Its translation is CASSSGLGTEAFF. The full variable domain, completed using reference TRBV5-4 and TRBJ1-1, is ETGVTQSPTHLIKTRGQQVTLRCSSQSGHNTVSWYQQALGQGPQFIFQYYREEENGRGNFPPRFSGLQFPNYSSELNVNALELDDSALYLCASSSGLGTEAFFGQGTRLTVV.

This chain uses TRBV2 with TRBJ2-3, with D possibly being TRBD1 (5 bases). The CDR3 is 14 residues long. Trimming removed 5 bases at V and 4 bases at J, with 13 bases between. Germline values: CDR1 SNHLY, CDR2 FYNNEI. The CDR3 region has the DNA TGTGCCAGCAGTCTAGGGGTGGTGGCAGATACGCAGTATTTT. This codes for CASSLGVVADTQYF.

J is TRBJ1-1 and V is TRBV6-6; D gene ambiguous. The CDR3 sequence is 11 residues long. Germline-derived CDR1 and CDR2 are MNHNY and SVGAGI (reference sequence). V was clipped by 8 bases and J by 5 bases, with 9 bases between them. In DNA form, the CDR3 reads TGTGCCAGCTCCCGGGGAACTGAAGCTTTCTTT. Amino acid sequence: CASSRGTEAFF.

This rearrangement joins TRBV30 to TRBJ2-5; D possibly corresponds to TRBD2 (5 bases). The CDR3 length is 12 residues. The germline CDR1 and CDR2 sequences are GTSNPN and SVGIG (reference sequence). The V and J ends lost 7 bases and 5 bases respectively, with 14 bases between them. Here the CDR3 DNA reads TGTGCCTTTAAAGCGGCCTGGGAGACCCAGTACTTC. Protein: CAFKAAWETQYF.

This chain links TRBV30 with TRBJ1-2, with D possibly being TRBD1 (6 bases). This CDR3 contains 11 residues. Between the trimmed V and J ends, which lost 5 bases and 4 bases, there was a span of 8 bases. Germline CDR1 reads GTSNPN; CDR2 reads SVGIG (reference sequence). The CDR3 here is CAWRDIYGYTF. In DNA, the CDR3 is TGTGCCTGGCGGGACATCTATGGCTACACCTTC.

V gene TRBV6-1 combines with J gene TRBJ2-4, with 7 bases matching TRBD2. The ends lost 7 bases at V and 7 bases at J; junction bases unmatched: 10. The V gene's germline CDR1 is MNHNS and CDR2 SASEGT. This CDR3 is built from 14 residues. The CDR3 sequence is CASKRDTSINIQYF. CDR3 bases: TGTGCCAGCAAGCGGGATACCTCTATCAACATTCAGTACTTC.

The chain couples TRBV19 to TRBJ1-1, with D maybe TRBD1 (5 bases). This CDR3 comprises 14 residues. The germline V gene has CDR1 LNHDA and CDR2 SQIVND (reference sequence). The V and J ends lost 3 bases and 0 bases respectively, with 8 bases between them. This CDR3 reads CASSMTAMNTEAFF. For the CDR3, the DNA is TGTGCCAGTAGTATGACAGCTATGAACACTGAAGCTTTCTTT.

J is TRBJ1-5 and V is TRBV21-1; the table calls TRBD1, which could not be checked here. TRBV21-1 is recorded as a pseudogene. This CDR3 contains 15 residues. The CDR3 DNA reads TGTGCCAGCAGCGAAACCGGGACAGGGGCACAGCCCCAGCATTTT. Translation gives CASSETGTGAQPQHF.

This rearrangement joins TRBV7-9 to TRBJ2-2; TRBD2 matches at 10 bases. The V segment lost 3 bases and the J segment 8 bases; nucleotides outside the gene matches: 6. This CDR3 comprises 15 residues. Germline assignment: CDR1 SEHNR and CDR2 FQNEAQ (reference sequence). The CDR3 is CASSLSSGSSGELFF. CDR3 nucleotide sequence: TGTGCCAGCAGCTTGTCTAGCGGGAGTTCTGGGGAGCTGTTTTTT.

J is TRBJ2-2 and V is TRBV4-3; perhaps TRBD1 as D (5 bases). V was trimmed by 0 bases and J by 6 bases, leaving 11 bases between them. This CDR3 has 15 amino acids. The V gene's germline CDR1 is LGHNA and CDR2 YSLEER. The CDR3 reads CASSQDARAPGELFF. DNA for the CDR3: TGCGCCAGCAGCCAAGACGCCAGGGCTCCCGGGGAGCTGTTTTTT.

The chain links TRBV10-1 to TRBJ2-5; D is possibly TRBD1 (5 bases). The CDR3 runs to 16 residues. Trimming shortened V by 2 bases and J by 0 bases, and 13 bases separated the two germline ends. Germline-derived CDR1 and CDR2 are WNHNN and SYGVQD (reference sequence). CDR3 sequence: CASSEIETDYQETQYF. DNA for the CDR3: TGCGCCAGCAGTGAGATAGAGACAGACTACCAAGAGACCCAGTACTTC.

The rearrangement joins TRBV19 to TRBJ2-1, with TRBD1 matching 7 bases. The CDR3 consists of 13 residues. After removal of 8 bases from V and 6 bases from J, the junction contained 7 bases not matched to a gene. From germline, CDR1 is LNHDA and CDR2 SQIVND (reference sequence). This CDR3 is CASRQDRSNEQFF. CDR3 nucleotides: TGTGCCAGTCGACAGGACAGGAGCAATGAGCAGTTCTTC. The variable domain in full, with the rest retrieved from reference TRBV19 and TRBJ2-1, is DGGITQSPKYLFRKEGQNVTLSCEQNLNHDAMYWYRQDPGQGLRLIYYSQIVNDFQKGDIAEGYSVSREKKESFPLTVTSAQKNPTAFYLCASRQDRSNEQFFGPGTRLTVL.

The sample holds one count of this clone. The chain employs TRBV6-5 and TRBJ2-1; 10 bases match TRBD1. V shed 6 bases and J 8 bases; nucleotides not matched to a gene: 10. From germline, CDR1 is MNHEY and CDR2 SVGAGI. The CDR3 has 15 residues. DNA of the CDR3: TGTGCCAGCAGCTACCGGGACAGGGGCTCCGATGAGCAGTTCTTC. This codes for CASSYRDRGSDEQFF.

The chain has TRBV12-5 and TRBJ2-7; D unresolved. V gave up 0 bases and J gave up 2 bases, with 11 bases separating them. This CDR3 region has 15 residues. CDR1 and CDR2 from the germline V gene are LGHNT and FRNRAP. In nucleotides, the CDR3 is TGTGCTAGTGGTTTGGTAGAACGGAGCCCCTACGAGCAGTACTTC. Translated: CASGLVERSPYEQYF.

J is TRBJ2-5 and V is TRBV10-3; a possible D gene is TRBD2 (6 bases). The end of the DNA aligns better with TRBJ2-7, so the J call may be wrong. Germline lookup yields CDR1 ENHRY and CDR2 SYGVKD. CDR3 size: 14 residues. The DNA for the CDR3 is TGTGCCATCAGTGACCCGGGAGCCTACTACGAGCAGTACTTC. Translated: CAISDPGAYYEQYF.